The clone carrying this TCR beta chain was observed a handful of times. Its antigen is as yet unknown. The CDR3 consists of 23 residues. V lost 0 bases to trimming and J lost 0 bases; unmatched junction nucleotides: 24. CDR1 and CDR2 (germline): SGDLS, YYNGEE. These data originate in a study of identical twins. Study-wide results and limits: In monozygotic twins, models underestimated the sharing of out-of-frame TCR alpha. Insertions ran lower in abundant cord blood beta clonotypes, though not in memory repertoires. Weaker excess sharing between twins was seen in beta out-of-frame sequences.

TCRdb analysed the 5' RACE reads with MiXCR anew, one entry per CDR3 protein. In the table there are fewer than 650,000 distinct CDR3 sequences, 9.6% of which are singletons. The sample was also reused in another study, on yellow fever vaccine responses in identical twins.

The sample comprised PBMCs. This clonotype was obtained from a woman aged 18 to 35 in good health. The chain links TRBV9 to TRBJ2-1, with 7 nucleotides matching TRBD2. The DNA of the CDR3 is TGTGCCAGCAGCGTAGCTGTCCTAGCGGAGCCGGAACCCCAGGCAAGCTCCTACAATGAGCAGTTCTTC. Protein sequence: CASSVAVLAEPEPQASSYNEQFF.